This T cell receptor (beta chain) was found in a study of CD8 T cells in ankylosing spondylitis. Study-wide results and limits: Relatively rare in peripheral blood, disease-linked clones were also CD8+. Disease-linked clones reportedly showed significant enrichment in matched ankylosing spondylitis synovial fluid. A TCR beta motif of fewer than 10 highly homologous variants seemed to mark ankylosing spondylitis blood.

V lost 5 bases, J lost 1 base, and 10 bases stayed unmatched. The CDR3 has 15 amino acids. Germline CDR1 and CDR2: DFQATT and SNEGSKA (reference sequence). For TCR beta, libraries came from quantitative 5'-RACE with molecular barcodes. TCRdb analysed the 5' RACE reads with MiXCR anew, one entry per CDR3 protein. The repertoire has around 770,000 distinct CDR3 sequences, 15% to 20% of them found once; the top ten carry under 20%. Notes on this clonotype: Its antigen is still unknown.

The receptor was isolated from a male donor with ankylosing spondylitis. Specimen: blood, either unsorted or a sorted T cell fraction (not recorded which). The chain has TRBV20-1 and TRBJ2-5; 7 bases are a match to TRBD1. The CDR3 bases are TGCAGTGCTCCAGAAATGACAGGGATCCAAGAGACCCAGTACTTC. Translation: CSAPEMTGIQETQYF.